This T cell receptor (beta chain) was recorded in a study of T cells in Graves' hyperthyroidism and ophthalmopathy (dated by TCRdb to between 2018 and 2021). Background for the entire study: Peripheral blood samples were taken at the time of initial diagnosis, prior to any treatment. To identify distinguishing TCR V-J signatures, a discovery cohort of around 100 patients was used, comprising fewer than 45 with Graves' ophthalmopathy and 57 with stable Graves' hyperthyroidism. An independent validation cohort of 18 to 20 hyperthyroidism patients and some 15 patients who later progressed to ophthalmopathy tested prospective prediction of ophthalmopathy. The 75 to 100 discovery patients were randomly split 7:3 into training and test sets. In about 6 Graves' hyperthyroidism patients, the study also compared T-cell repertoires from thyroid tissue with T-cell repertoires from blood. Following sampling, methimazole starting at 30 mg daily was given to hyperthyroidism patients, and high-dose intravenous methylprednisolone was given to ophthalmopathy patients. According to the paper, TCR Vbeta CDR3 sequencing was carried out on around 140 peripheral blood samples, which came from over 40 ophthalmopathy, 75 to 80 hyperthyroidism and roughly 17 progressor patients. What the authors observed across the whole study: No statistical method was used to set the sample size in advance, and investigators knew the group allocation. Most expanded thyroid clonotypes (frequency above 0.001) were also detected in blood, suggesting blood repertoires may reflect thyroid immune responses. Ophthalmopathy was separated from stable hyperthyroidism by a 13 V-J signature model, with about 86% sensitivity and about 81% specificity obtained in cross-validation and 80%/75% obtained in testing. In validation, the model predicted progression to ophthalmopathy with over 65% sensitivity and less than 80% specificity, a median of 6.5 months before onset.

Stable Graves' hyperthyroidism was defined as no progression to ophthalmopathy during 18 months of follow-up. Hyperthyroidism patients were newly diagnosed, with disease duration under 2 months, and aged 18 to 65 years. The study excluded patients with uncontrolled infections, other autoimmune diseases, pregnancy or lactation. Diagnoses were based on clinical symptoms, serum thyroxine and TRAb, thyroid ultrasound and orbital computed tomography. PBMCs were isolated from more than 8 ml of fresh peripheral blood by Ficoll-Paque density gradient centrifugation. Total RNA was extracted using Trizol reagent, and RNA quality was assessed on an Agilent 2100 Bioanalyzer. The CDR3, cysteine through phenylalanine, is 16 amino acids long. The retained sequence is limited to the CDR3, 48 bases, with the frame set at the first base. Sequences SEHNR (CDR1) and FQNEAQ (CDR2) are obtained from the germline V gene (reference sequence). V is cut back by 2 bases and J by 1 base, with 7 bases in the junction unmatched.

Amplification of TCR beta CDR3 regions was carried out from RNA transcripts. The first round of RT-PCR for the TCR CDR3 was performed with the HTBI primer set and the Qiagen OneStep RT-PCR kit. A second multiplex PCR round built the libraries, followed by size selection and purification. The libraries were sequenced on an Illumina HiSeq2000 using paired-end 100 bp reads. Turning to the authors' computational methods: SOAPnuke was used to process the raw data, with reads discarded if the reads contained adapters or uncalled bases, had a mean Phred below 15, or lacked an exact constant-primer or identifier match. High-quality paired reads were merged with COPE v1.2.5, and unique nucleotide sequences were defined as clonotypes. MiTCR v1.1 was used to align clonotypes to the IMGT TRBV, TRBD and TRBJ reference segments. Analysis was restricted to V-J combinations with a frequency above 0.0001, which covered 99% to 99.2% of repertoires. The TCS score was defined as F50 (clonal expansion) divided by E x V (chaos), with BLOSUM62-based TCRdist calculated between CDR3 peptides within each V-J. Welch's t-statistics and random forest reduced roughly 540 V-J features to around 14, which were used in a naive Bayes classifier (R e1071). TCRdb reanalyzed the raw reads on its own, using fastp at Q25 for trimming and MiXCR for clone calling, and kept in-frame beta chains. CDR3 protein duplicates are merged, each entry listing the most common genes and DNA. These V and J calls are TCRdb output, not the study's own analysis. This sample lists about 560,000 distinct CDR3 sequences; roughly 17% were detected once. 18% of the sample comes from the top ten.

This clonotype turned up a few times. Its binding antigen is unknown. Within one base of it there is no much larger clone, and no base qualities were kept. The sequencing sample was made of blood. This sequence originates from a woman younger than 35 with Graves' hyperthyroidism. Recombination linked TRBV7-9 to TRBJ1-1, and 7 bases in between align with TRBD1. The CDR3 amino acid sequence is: CASSLRGTVRNTEAFF. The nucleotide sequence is TGTGCCAGCAGCTTAAGAGGGACAGTCCGGAACACTGAAGCTTTCTTT.